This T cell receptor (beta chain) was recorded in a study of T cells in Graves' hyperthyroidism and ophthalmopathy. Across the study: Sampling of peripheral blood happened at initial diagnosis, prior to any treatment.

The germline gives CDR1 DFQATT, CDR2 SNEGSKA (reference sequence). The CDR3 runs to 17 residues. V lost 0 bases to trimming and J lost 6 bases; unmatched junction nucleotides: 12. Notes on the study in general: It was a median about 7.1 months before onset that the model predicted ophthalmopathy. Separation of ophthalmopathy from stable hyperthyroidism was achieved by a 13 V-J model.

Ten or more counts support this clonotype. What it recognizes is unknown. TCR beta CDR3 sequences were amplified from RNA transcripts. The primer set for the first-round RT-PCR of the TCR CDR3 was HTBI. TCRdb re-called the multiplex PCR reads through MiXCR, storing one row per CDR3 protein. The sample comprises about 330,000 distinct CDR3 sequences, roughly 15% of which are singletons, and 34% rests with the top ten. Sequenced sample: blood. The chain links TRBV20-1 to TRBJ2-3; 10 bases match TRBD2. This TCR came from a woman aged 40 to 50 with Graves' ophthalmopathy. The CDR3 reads CSAREPSGSPRRDTQYF. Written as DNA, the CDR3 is TGCAGTGCTAGAGAACCTAGCGGGAGTCCTCGTCGGGATACGCAGTATTTT.